The clone carrying this T cell receptor beta chain has just a few counts. Its antigen remains unidentified. Trimming took 6 bases from V and 5 from J, leaving 11 bases between them. CDR3 size: 13 residues. The data derive from a study of T cell repertoires in cytomegalovirus infection. For the study at large: Public TCR beta signatures provided an indication of both CMV infection and a matching HLA type. Study-level results: Cumulative public TCR beta family frequency identified CMV carriers with the relevant HLA. HLA-C-restricted CMV-specific TCR beta clonotypes were dominant in the ex vivo response.

TCRdb fed the reads into MiXCR, producing one record per CDR3 protein. The sample holds roughly 68,000 distinct CDR3 sequences, around 21% seen once. The clonotype originates from a human donor in good health (CMV status not recorded). Some clones in this sample may be carry-over from other donors' samples. The V gene is TRBV12-3 or TRBV12-4, the J gene TRBJ1-5; D gene ambiguous. The sequenced sample was PBMCs, sequenced either directly or after in vitro stimulation (not recorded which). The CDR3: CASSPSGYQPQHF. The CDR3 DNA follows: TGTGCCAGCAGCCCCTCGGGGTATCAGCCCCAGCATTTT.